This entry concerns a single TCR beta chain. Its target is not known. Trimming pared 5 bases from V and 0 bases from J, leaving 11 bases between. Germline CDR1 reads MNHEY; CDR2 reads SVGAGI. The CDR3 loop spans 15 amino acids. The entry originates in a study of long-term antiretroviral therapy in people with HIV. Study observations and caveats: No data were available on ART adherence, viral resistance or therapy changes. Diversity went up after ART and still fell short of transplant donor controls.

Investigators performed immunoSEQ version v3.0 at survey level. Per-sample TRB depth target: about 35,000-55,000 T-cell genomes. Some clones are missing from TCRdb's copy, which holds only in-frame ones; the method was immunoSEQ multiplex PCR. The table includes more than 12,000 clones, over 70% detected once. Sample: unsorted PBMCs, taken 1.3 years before starting antiretroviral therapy. This clonotype was obtained from a man in his forties with HIV. The chain joins TRBV6-5 to TRBJ1-5; weak D call: TRBD1 (6 bases). The CDR3 region is CASSAQGYSNQPQHF. The CDR3 nucleotides read TGTGCCAGCAGTGCACAGGGTTATAGCAATCAGCCCCAGCATTTT.